This TCR beta chain was identified during a study of T-cell memory formation after mild COVID-19. Across the whole study: Among the donors, TCR clusters were largely specific to each donor. Study-wide results and caveats: Clones contracting over day 15 to 85 were CD4/CD8 balanced, with later expanders leaning CD4+. CD4+ contracting clones were mainly CM and EM; CD8+ ones, EMRA.

Details on this clonotype: What it binds is unknown.

TCRdb redid the calling of the 5' RACE reads with MiXCR, one entry per CDR3 protein. The sample holds about 540,000 distinct CDR3 sequences; roughly 20% are singletons and the top ten take roughly an eighth. The CDR3 spans 16 residues. Per germline, CDR1 ENHRY and CDR2 SYGVKD. The V end lost 2 bases, the J end lost 0 bases, and 11 bases lay between the germline ends. The sequence was collected from an adult woman who had mild COVID-19 (a few samples of this study predate the infection). Cell type and time point are not known. The chain uses TRBV10-3 and TRBJ2-1, with D uncertain. The specimen sequenced was PBMCs or a T cell subset sorted from them (not recorded which). The CDR3: CAISEGRKSSYNEQFF. The CDR3 nucleotides are TGTGCCATCAGTGAGGGGCGCAAAAGCTCCTACAATGAGCAGTTCTTC.